This T cell receptor beta chain was captured in a study of T cell repertoires in cytomegalovirus infection. Overall study context: Peptides in the study included HLA-C-restricted and HLA-B-restricted CMV epitopes. Indicated by public TCR beta signatures were CMV infection and matching HLA type.

The sample holds a few counts of this clonotype. What it binds is not known. Trimming took 3 bases from V and 0 from J; bases not matched to a gene: 8. The CDR3 length is 17 residues. Germline lookup yields CDR1 SGHTA and CDR2 FQGNSA. One entry per CDR3 protein, called by TCRdb with MiXCR from the reads. The table records some 220,000 distinct CDR3 sequences, 35% to 40% of them present only once. This TCR was sampled from a human donor in good health (CMV status not recorded). Some clones in this sample may be carry-over from other donors' samples. The chain joins TRBV7-2 to TRBJ2-3, with 8 positions matching TRBD2. The sequencing used CD8+ T cells from cultured PBMCs, collected from culture after CMV antigen stimulation. For the CDR3, the DNA is TGTGCCAGCAGCTTCCAGCGGGGGAAACCTAGCACAGATACGCAGTATTTT. Protein sequence: CASSFQRGKPSTDTQYF.